This T cell receptor beta chain was found in a study of CD8+CD57+ T cells in acquired aplastic anemia. Study details: Quantities of DNA derived from sorted CD4+ and CD8+ cells averaged 3.2 ug.

Study-wide points: Patients versus controls showed no significant CD8+ Simpson's diversity difference.

Researchers used genomic DNA as the template to profile TCR beta VDJ and CDR3. A single record per CDR3 protein comes from TCRdb applying MiXCR to the reads. The table includes approximately 170,000 distinct CDR3 sequences, around 60% detected once. With respect to this clonotype: Its antigen is currently unknown. At one end the junction does not follow the germline gene, possibly because of a read error.

Germline-derived CDR1 and CDR2 are SQVTM and ANQGSEA. The CDR3 consists of 15 residues. The clonotype was recovered from a human donor in good health. V usage is TRBV29-1 and J usage is TRBJ1-3; D remains unclear. Sequenced sample: sorted CD4+, CD8+, or CD8+CD57+ T cells (not recorded which) from PBMCs. CDR3 loop: CRVVEGASSGNTIYF. In DNA form, the CDR3 reads TGCAGAGTTGTGGAAGGTGCAAGCTCTGGAAACACCATATATTTT.